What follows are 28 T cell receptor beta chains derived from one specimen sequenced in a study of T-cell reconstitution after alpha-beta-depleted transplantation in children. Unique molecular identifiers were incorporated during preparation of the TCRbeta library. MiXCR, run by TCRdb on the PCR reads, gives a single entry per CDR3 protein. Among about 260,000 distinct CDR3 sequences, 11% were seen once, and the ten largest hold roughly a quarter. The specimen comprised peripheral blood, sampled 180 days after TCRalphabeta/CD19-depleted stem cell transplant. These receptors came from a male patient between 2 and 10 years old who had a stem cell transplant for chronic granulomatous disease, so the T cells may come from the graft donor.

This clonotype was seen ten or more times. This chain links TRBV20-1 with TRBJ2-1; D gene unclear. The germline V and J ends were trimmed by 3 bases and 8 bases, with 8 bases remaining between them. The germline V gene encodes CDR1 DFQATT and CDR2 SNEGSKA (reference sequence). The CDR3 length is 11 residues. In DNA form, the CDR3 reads TGCAGTGCTAGGGGCTTCGATGAGCAGTTCTTC. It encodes CSARGFDEQFF.

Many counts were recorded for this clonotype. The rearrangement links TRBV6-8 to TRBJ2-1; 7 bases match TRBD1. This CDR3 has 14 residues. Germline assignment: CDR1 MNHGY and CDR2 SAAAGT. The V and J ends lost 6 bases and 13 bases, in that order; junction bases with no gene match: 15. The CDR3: CASSYDRVERDQFF. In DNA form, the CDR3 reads TGTGCCAGCAGCTACGACAGGGTAGAACGGGACCAGTTCTTC.

For the CDR3, the DNA is TGTGCCAGCAGCTTAGTTGGCGGGGGGGCCCCCGAGACCCAGTACTTC. This sequence encodes CASSLVGGGAPETQYF. The chain couples TRBV11-2 to TRBJ2-5, with 9 nucleotides matching TRBD2. The germline gives CDR1 SGHAT, CDR2 FQNNGV. The J segment lost 5 bases and the V segment lost 1 base, leaving 8 bases of the junction unmatched. The CDR3 extends over 16 amino acids.

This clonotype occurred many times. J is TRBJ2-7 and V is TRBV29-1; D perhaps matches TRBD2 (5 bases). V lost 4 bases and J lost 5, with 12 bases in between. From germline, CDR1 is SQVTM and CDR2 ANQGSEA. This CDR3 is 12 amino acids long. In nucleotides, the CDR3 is TGCAGCGTTGTCCCCGGGGTCGACGAGCAGTACTTC. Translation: CSVVPGVDEQYF.

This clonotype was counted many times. The CDR3 DNA reads as TGTGCCAGCAGGCCTACCGGAGGGGGGCTCGAGCAGTACTTC. This sequence encodes CASRPTGGGLEQYF. This chain links TRBV5-5 with TRBJ2-7; D is tentatively TRBD1 or TRBD2 (6 bases each). V lost 5 bases to trimming and J lost 6 bases, with 18 bases between them. Germline CDR1 SGHKS, CDR2 YYEKEE (reference sequence). CDR3 size: 14 residues.

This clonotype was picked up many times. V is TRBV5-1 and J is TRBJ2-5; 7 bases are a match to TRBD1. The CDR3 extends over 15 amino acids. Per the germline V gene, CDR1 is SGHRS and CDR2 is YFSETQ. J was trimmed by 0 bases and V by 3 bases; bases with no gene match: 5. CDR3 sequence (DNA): TGCGCCAGCAGCTCCGGGACAGTCTACCAAGAGACCCAGTACTTC. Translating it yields CASSSGTVYQETQYF.

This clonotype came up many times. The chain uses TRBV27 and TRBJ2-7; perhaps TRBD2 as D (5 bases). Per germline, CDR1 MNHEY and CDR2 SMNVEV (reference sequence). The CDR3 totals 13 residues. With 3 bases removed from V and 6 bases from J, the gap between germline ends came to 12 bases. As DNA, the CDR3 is TGTGCCAGCAGTTTGAAGTTTGGAGGCGAGCAGTACTTC. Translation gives CASSLKFGGEQYF.

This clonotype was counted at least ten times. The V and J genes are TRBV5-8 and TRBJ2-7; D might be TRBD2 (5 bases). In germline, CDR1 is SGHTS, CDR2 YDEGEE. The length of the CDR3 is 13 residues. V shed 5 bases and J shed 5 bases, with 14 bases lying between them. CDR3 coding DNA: TGTGCCAGCAGTCGGAGGAGAAGGGACGAGCAGTACTTC. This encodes CASSRRRRDEQYF.

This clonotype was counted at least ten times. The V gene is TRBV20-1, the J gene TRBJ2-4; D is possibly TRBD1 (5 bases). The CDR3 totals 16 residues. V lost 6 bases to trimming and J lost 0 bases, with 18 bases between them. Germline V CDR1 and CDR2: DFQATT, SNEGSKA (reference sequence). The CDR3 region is CSALGRAPLAKNIQYF. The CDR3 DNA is TGCAGTGCCTTGGGCAGGGCCCCCTTAGCCAAAAACATTCAGTACTTC.

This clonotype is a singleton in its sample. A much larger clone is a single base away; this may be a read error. The CDR3 loop reads CAINALSVTVETQYF. CDR3 nucleotide sequence: TGTGCCATCAATGCCTTGAGCGTGACAGTAGAGACCCAGTACTTC. This chain connects TRBV10-3 to TRBJ2-5; D is perhaps TRBD1 (5 bases). Per the germline V gene, CDR1 is ENHRY and CDR2 is SYGVKD. Between the trimmed V and J ends, which lost 7 bases and 4 bases, there was a span of 19 bases. This CDR3 has 15 amino acids.

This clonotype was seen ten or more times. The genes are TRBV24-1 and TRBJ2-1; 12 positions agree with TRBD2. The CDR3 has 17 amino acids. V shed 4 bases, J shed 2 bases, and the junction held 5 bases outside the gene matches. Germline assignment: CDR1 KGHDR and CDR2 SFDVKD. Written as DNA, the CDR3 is TGTGCCACCAGTGACCCTAGCGGGGGGGCCGCCTACAATGAGCAGTTCTTC. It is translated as CATSDPSGGAAYNEQFF.

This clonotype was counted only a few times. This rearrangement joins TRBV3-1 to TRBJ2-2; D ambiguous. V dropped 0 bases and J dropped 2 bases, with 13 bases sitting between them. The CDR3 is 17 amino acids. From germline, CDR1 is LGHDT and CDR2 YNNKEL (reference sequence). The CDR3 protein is CASSQDLRKTNTGELFF. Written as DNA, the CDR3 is TGTGCCAGCAGCCAAGATCTAAGGAAGACTAACACCGGGGAGCTGTTTTTT.

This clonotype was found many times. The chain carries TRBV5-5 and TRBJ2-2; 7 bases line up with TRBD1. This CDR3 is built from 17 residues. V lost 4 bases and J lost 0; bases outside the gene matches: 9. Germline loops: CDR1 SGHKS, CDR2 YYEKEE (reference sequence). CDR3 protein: CASSPRRQGANTGELFF. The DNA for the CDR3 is TGTGCCAGCAGCCCTAGGAGACAGGGTGCGAACACCGGGGAGCTGTTTTTT.

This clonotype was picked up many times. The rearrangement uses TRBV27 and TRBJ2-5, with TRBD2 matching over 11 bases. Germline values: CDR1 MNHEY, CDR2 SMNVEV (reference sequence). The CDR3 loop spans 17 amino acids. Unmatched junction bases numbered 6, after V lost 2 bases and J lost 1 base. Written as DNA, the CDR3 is TGTGCCAGCAGTTTAAGAGGGACTAGCGGTCTCCAAGAGACCCAGTACTTC. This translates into CASSLRGTSGLQETQYF.

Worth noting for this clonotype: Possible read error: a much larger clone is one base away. In DNA form, the CDR3 reads TGCGCCAGCAGCCAAGCACTGTACAAGTATGGCGACACCTTC. Protein sequence: CASSQALYKYGDTF. This sequence joins TRBV4-1 and TRBJ1-2; the D is unclear. There are 14 residues in the CDR3. Germline V gene data show CDR1 as MGHRA and CDR2 as YSYEKL.

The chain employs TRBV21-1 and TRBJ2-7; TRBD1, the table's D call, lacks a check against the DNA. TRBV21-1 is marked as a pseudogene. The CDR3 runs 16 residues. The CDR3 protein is CASSSKEGVGAYEQYF. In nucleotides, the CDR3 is TGTGCCAGCAGCAGCAAAGAGGGGGTGGGGGCTTACGAGCAGTACTTC.

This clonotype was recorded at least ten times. CDR3 sequence reads: CASSWRGGPYNEQFF. CDR3 DNA sequence: TGTGCCAGCAGTTGGCGGGGGGGGCCCTACAATGAGCAGTTCTTC. The chain is built from TRBV12-3 or TRBV12-4 and TRBJ2-1; the match to TRBD2 covers 9 bases. The CDR3 is 15 residues long. After removal of 4 bases from V and 2 bases from J, the junction contained 3 bases not matched to a gene.

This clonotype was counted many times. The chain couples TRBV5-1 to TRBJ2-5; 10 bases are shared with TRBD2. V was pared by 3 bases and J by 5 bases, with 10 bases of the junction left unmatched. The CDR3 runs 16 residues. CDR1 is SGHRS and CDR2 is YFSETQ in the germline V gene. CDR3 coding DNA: TGCGCCAGCAGCTCCCCCCTAGCGGGAGTGTCGGAGACCCAGTACTTC. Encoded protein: CASSSPLAGVSETQYF.

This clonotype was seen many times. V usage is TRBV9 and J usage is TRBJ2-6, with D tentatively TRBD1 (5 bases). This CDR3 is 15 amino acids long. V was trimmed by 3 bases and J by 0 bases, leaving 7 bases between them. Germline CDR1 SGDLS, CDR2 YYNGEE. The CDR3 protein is CASSEQVSGANVLTF. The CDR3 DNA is TGTGCCAGCAGCGAACAGGTCTCTGGGGCCAACGTCCTGACTTTC. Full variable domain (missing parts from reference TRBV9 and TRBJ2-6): DSGVTQTPKHLITATGQRVTLRCSPRSGDLSVYWYQQSLDQGLQFLIQYYNGEERAKGNILERFSAQQFPDLHSELNLSSLELGDSALYFCASSEQVSGANVLTFGAGSRLTVL.

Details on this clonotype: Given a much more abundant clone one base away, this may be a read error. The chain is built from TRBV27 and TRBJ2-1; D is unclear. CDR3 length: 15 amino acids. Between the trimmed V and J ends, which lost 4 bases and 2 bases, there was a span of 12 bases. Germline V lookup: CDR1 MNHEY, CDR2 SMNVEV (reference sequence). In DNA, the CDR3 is TGTGCCAGCAGTTATCGAGCGAAGGCCTACAATGAGCAGTTCTTC. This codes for CASSYRAKAYNEQFF.

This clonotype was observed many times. CDR3 bases: TGTGCCAGCAGTGAAGGGCCGGTTCTACACACAGATACGCAGTATTTT. Translation: CASSEGPVLHTDTQYF. This chain links TRBV2 with TRBJ2-3; D remains ambiguous. The length of the CDR3 is 16 residues. Trimming took 1 base from V and 2 from J, leaving 13 bases between them. CDR1 is SNHLY and CDR2 is FYNNEI in the germline V gene.

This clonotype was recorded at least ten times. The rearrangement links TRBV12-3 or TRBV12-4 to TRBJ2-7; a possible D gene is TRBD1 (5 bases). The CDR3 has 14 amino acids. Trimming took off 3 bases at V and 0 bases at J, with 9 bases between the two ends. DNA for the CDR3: TGTGCCAGCAGTTTGACAGTTACCTCCTACGAGCAGTACTTC. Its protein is CASSLTVTSYEQYF.

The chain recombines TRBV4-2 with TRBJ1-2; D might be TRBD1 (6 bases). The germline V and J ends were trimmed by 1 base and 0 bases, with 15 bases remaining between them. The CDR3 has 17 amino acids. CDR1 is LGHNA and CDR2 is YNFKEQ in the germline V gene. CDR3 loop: CASSQAWGGASNYGYTF. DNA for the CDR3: TGTGCCAGCAGCCAAGCCTGGGGGGGGGCGTCTAACTATGGCTACACCTTC.

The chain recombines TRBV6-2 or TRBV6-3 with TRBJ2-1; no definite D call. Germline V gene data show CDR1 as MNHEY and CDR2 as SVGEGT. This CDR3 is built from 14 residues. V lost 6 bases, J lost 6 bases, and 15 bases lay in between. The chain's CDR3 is CASRRLYLTNEQFF. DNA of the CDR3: TGTGCCAGCAGACGCCTATACTTGACCAATGAGCAGTTCTTC.

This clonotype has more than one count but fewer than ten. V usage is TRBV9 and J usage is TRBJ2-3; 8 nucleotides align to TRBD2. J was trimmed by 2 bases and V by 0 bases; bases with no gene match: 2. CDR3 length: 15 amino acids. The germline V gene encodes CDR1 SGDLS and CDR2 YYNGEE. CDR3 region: CASSVVAGITDTQYF. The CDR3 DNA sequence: TGTGCCAGCAGCGTAGTAGCGGGAATCACAGATACGCAGTATTTT. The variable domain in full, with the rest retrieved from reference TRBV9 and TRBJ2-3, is DSGVTQTPKHLITATGQRVTLRCSPRSGDLSVYWYQQSLDQGLQFLIQYYNGEERAKGNILERFSAQQFPDLHSELNLSSLELGDSALYFCASSVVAGITDTQYFGPGTRLTVL.

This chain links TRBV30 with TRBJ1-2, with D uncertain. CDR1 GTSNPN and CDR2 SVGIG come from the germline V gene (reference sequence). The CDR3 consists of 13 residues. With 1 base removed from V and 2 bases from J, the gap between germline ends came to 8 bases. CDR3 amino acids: CAWSEDMNYGYTF. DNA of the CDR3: TGTGCCTGGAGTGAAGATATGAACTATGGCTACACCTTC.

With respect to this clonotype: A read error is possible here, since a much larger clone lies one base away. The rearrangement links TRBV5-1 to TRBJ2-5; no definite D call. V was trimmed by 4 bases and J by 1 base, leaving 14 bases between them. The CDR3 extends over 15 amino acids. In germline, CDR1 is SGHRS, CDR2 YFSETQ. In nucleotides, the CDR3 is TGCGCCAGCAGCGCCATTAGCTGGAGCCAAGAGACCCAGTACTTC. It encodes CASSAISWSQETQYF.

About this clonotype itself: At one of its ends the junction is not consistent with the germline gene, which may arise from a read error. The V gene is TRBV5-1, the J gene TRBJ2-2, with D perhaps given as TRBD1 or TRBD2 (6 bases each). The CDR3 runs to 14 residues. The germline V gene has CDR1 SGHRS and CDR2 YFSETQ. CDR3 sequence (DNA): TGCACCAGCAGAGGGGGGACGAACACCGGGGAGCTGTTTTTT. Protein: CTSRGGTNTGELFF.